This TCR beta chain was captured by sequencing in a study of T cell responses to AZD1222 COVID-19 vaccine (dated by TCRdb to the early 2020s). With respect to the entire study: Because spike-specific TCR depth and breadth did not differ between the two schedules, AZD1222 recipients who got a second dose at roughly 4 weeks were pooled with those who got a second dose at roughly 12 weeks. Trial participants were enrolled by age into 18-55, 56-69 and 70-plus year subgroups, with roughly 160, 29 and 62 TCR-sequenced participants respectively. TCR sequencing was performed for 233 trial participants, of whom about 200 were given two doses of AZD1222 and approximately 25 were given two doses of MenACWY control vaccine.

The research as a whole found: No day 14 peak-response samples were available, so repertoires were characterized only after the peak T cell response. Vaccine-associated CD4 TCRs spanned the whole spike protein, with dominant responses in regions 160-218 and 743-854. The 56-69-year group was small, and its depth increase did not reach significance, likely because of low power. A significant rise in spike-specific TCR breadth and depth was observed after two AZD1222 doses relative to day 0 and relative to MenACWY recipients. Participants were mostly white British and included more females than males, and it was suggested by the authors that clonal diversity may have been underestimated. Epitopes outside the regions mutated in the B.1.351 and B.1.1.7 variants were reportedly recognized by nearly half of the unique spike-specific TCRs. Conclusions about previously exposed vaccinees are limited because only six or seven AZD1222 recipients were SARS-CoV-2 seropositive at baseline.

The CDR3 regions of human TCRbeta chains were analyzed by immunosequencing. The paper's processing steps were these. Repertoire TCRs were checked for matches against a reference library of SARS-CoV-2-specific TCRs that had been generated using the MIRA antigen-specificity platform. Breadth was defined as the fraction of unique TCRs that were SARS-CoV-2-associated, and depth was defined as the fraction of total T cells that were SARS-CoV-2-associated. Using the MIRA data, every spike-specific TCR was mapped to the spike region that the TCR reacted to and assigned to either a CD4 or a CD8 class. Log10-transformed breadth and depth values were compared by one-way ANOVA with Sidak's multiple comparisons tests. TCRdb mirrors the immuneACCESS table, restricted to in-frame sequences. Some clones are absent from its copies; in checked studies, under half trace to an unresolved V gene, and the reason for the others is unknown. The V and J calls and clone size come from that table; D and trimming were worked out from the DNA. The table for this sample lists 150,000 to 200,000 clones; 80% to 90% of them were counted only once. Around 6.4% of the sample comes from the top ten.

About this clone itself: Its binding antigen is unknown. The record has no base qualities; no much larger clone is one base away.

According to the germline V gene, CDR1 reads SGHRS and CDR2 reads YFSETQ. V and J are truncated by 5 bases and 0 bases respectively, leaving an intervening sequence of 12 bases. Reading from cysteine to phenylalanine, the CDR3 counts 15 amino acids. The DNA shown is the 45-base CDR3, in frame from base 1. The time point label for this specimen denotes: baseline before first vaccination. Vaccinee samples were obtained from the UK trials COV001 and COV002, which included a single-blind randomized controlled phase 2/3 trial of AZD1222 (ChAdOx1 nCoV-19) in healthy adults. For TCRbeta chain sequencing, PBMC samples were collected from trial participants at day 0 and at day 28 after the second dose.

The rearranged segments are TRBV5-1 and TRBJ1-5, with the D segment identity uncertain. The TCR originated in an adult in good health. The sequencing used peripheral blood, collected on day 0 of AZD1222 vaccination. The CDR3 corresponds to CASSERGSSNQPQHF. The bases are TGCGCCAGCAGTGAGCGTGGGAGTAGCAATCAGCCCCAGCATTTT.